The rows below give T cell receptor beta chains drawn from one sample of a study of tumor-infiltrating lymphocytes in primary liver carcinoma. TCRdb independently ran MiXCR on the multiplex PCR reads; one entry per CDR3 protein. The sample holds 300,000 to 350,000 distinct CDR3 sequences, approximately 65% seen once. The sample was peripheral blood. These receptors originate from a middle-aged man with primary liver carcinoma and hepatitis B virus infection. Each CDR3 is given without its conserved first and last residue. Fields, in order: V gene, J gene, CDR3 protein.

TRBV11-2	TRBJ1-2	AGSSRQGGGGYT
TRBV7-8	TRBJ2-1	ASNTLPRGSYNEQF
TRBV11-2	TRBJ2-1	ASNLGGPIDEQF
TRBV12-3/TRBV12-4	TRBJ2-7	ASSDGQGPYEQY
TRBV6-2/TRBV6-3	TRBJ1-3	ASSYTDGRSGNTIY
TRBV4-1	TRBJ2-1	ASSQDRRLALGDEQS
TRBV28	TRBJ2-4	ASKLVEGKNIQY
TRBV14	TRBJ2-7	ASSQGDSHGSGEQY
TRBV11-2	TRBJ2-7	ASSSGLLIGIEQY
TRBV11-2	TRBJ2-3	ACSILSATGHNTDTQY
TRBV29-1	TRBJ2-1	SVLQGGNEQS
TRBV30	TRBJ2-3	AWSVPASGYTDTQY
TRBV5-4	TRBJ2-5	TSSRGDRGSGETQY
TRBV28	TRBJ2-5	ASSISYQETQY
TRBV6-1	TRBJ2-1	ASSPTGSLVDNEQF
TRBV6-2/TRBV6-3	TRBJ2-7	ASSYRTPGHKSYEQY
TRBV28	TRBJ2-2	ASMPLGVRTSGTNTGELF
TRBV7-8	TRBJ2-7	PSSLEANYEQY
TRBV6-2/TRBV6-3	TRBJ2-7	ASSLGRLGTYEQY
TRBV12-3/TRBV12-4	TRBJ2-3	ASSPGLSGGTDTQY
TRBV29-1	TRBJ2-5	SSYSPGLETQY
TRBV6-1	TRBJ2-2	ASSDGGGHTGELI
TRBV6-6	TRBJ2-4	ASSTRHNQINIQY
TRBV11-2	TRBJ2-1	ASSLLGGRWGTDEQF
TRBV12-5	TRBJ2-1	ASDLTPGGPYNEQF
TRBV20-1	TRBJ2-1	SARAGYEQF